Presented here are 2 T cell receptor beta chains from one specimen sequenced in a study of blood T cell repertoires in COVID-19. Sequencing used immunoSEQ multiplex PCR; TCRdb keeps in-frame clones, though not all of them. The sample has approximately 98,000 clones, about 84% seen once. Input material: peripheral blood. The source is an elderly woman with acute or convalescent COVID-19.

This clone was recorded once. CDR3 sequence: CASTDRVNQPQHF. The CDR3 coding sequence is TGCGCCAGCACTGACAGGGTTAATCAGCCCCAGCATTTT. The chain couples TRBV10-2 to TRBJ1-5, with TRBD1 matching over 7 bases. The CDR3 is made up of 13 amino acids. The germline gives CDR1 WSHSY, CDR2 SAAADI. The J segment lost 4 bases and the V segment lost 7 bases, leaving 4 bases of the junction unmatched.

This clone was seen just once. V usage is TRBV2 and J usage is TRBJ2-7, with 7 bases fitting TRBD1. The CDR3 length is 14 residues. The germline V gene encodes CDR1 SNHLY and CDR2 FYNNEI. V lost 6 bases, J lost 3 bases, and 8 bases stayed unmatched. In nucleotides, the CDR3 is TGTGCCAGCAGCACAGGGGCCCTGAACTACGAGCAGTACTTC. Translated, it gives CASSTGALNYEQYF.